These 21 T cell receptor beta chains originate from one sample sequenced in a study of shared clonotypes between healthy human individuals (TCRdb year 2020). Library preparation used the immunoSEQ multiplex PCR assay. Here the immuneACCESS table is served through TCRdb, limited to in-frame sequences with V and J called. Missing clones are a known gap in these copies; in checked studies unresolved V genes cover under half, and the rest lacks a known reason. The sample table contains a few hundred thousand clones; only one count was recorded for approximately 97% of them. Of the sample, approximately 0.3% falls within the top ten clones. The sequenced material came from memory CD8+ T cells sorted from blood. The cell subset or site label for this specimen denotes: CD45RO+ cells pooled with CCR7-negative TemRA cells. Receptors originate from a man in his thirties or forties in good health.

The V call is TRBV5-1, the J call TRBJ2-3, with TRBD2 matching 12 bases. The germline V gene has CDR1 SGHRS and CDR2 YFSETQ. Trimming removed 5 bases from V and 2 bases from J; junction bases left unmatched: 3. This CDR3 has 15 residues. CDR3 region: CASSGTSGYTDTQYF. The DNA for the CDR3 is TGCGCCAGCAGTGGGACTAGCGGGTACACAGATACGCAGTATTTT.

This clone was seen just once. The V gene is TRBV5-6, the J gene TRBJ2-7; perhaps TRBD1 as D (5 bases). Germline V gives CDR1 SGHDT, CDR2 YYEEEE. The length of the CDR3 is 19 residues. With 7 bases removed from V and 2 bases from J, the gap between germline ends came to 31 bases. CDR3 DNA sequence: TGTGCCAGCTTAAGCTTCGAGGAGTACAATCCCAGGGCCCCCTACGAGCAGTACTTC. This translates into CASLSFEEYNPRAPYEQYF.

This rearrangement joins TRBV2 to TRBJ2-1; D might be TRBD1 or TRBD2, each matching 5 bases. Germline loops: CDR1 SNHLY, CDR2 FYNNEI. Trimming shortened V by 1 base and J by 4 bases, and 14 bases separated the two germline ends. This CDR3 spans 16 amino acids. CDR3 protein: CASSEGGGVVYNEQFF. The CDR3 DNA reads as TGTGCCAGCAGTGAAGGTGGGGGAGTGGTATACAATGAGCAGTTCTTC.

This sequence joins TRBV6-1 and TRBJ1-1; D remains unclear. This CDR3 region has 19 residues. Germline CDR1 MNHNS, CDR2 SASEGT. V shed 2 bases and J shed 0 bases, with 22 bases lying between them. CDR3 coding DNA: TGTGCCAGCAGTGAAAGAAAGAGAGGAGTGGGGTTTATGAACACTGAAGCTTTCTTT. This sequence encodes CASSERKRGVGFMNTEAFF.

The J gene is TRBJ1-2, the V gene TRBV5-1; 12 nucleotides agree with TRBD1. Unmatched junction bases numbered 7, after V lost 2 bases and J lost 5 bases. Germline V CDR1 and CDR2: SGHRS, YFSETQ. The CDR3 covers 16 residues. CDR3 in DNA: TGCGCCAGCAGCTTCGGGACAGGGGGCAGGAGTTATGGCTACACCTTC. Residues: CASSFGTGGRSYGYTF.

V gene TRBV5-1 combines with J gene TRBJ2-4, with D perhaps TRBD1 (7 bases). V was shortened by 8 bases and J by 9 bases, with 15 bases between the two germline ends. Germline CDR1 is SGHRS and CDR2 is YFSETQ. This CDR3 is 12 amino acids long. CDR3: CASQHQGGIQYF. CDR3 bases: TGCGCCAGTCAACACCAGGGGGGCATTCAGTACTTC.

Comment on this clone: The same CDR3 arises from other DNA sequences in this sample as well. The V and J genes are TRBV20-1 and TRBJ2-5; D unclear. Germline values: CDR1 DFQATT, CDR2 SNEGSKA (reference sequence). Trimming pared 6 bases from V and 2 bases from J, leaving 4 bases between. The CDR3 has 10 residues. The CDR3 loop reads CSALQETQYF. The CDR3 coding sequence is TGCAGTGCCCTTCAAGAGACCCAGTACTTC.

J is TRBJ2-7 and V is TRBV28; TRBD2 agrees at 8 bases. The trim removed 3 bases at V and 0 bases at J, leaving 4 bases unmatched. Germline assignment: CDR1 MDHEN and CDR2 SYDVKM. This CDR3 contains 15 residues. CDR3 coding DNA: TGTGCCAGCAGTTTTGGCGGGAGGAACTCCTACGAGCAGTACTTC. Protein sequence: CASSFGGRNSYEQYF.

The chain links TRBV5-6 to TRBJ2-1; TRBD2 might be the D (5 bases). V lost 3 bases and J 12 bases, leaving 13 bases between the germline ends. Germline CDR1 reads SGHDT; CDR2 reads YYEEEE. The CDR3 has 12 amino acids. CDR3 coding DNA: TGTGCCAGCAGCTGGTCAAGGGAGAGGCAGTTCTTC. Protein product: CASSWSRERQFF.

The rearrangement joins TRBV4-1 to TRBJ2-1; D ambiguous. V lost 4 bases to trimming and J lost 0 bases, with 7 bases between them. This CDR3 contains 14 residues. Looked up from germline, CDR1 is MGHRA and CDR2 is YSYEKL. CDR3 in DNA: TGCGCCAGCAGCCCCCTGGGCTCCTACAATGAGCAGTTCTTC. Residues: CASSPLGSYNEQFF.

The chain is built from TRBV5-4 and TRBJ2-2; 8 bases match TRBD2. The length of the CDR3 is 14 residues. Germline V gene sequence: CDR1 SGHNT, CDR2 YYREEE (reference sequence). J gave up 7 bases and V 4 bases, and 6 bases lay outside the gene matches. CDR3 amino acids: CASSPGLVGGELFF. The DNA for the CDR3 is TGTGCCAGCAGCCCGGGACTAGTGGGCGGGGAGCTGTTTTTT.

With respect to this clone: Other nucleotide sequences from this sample produce the same CDR3. The V and J genes are TRBV30 and TRBJ2-7; D not certain. There are 11 residues in the CDR3. The germline V and J ends were trimmed by 0 bases and 5 bases, with 5 bases remaining between them. The germline V gene has CDR1 GTSNPN and CDR2 SVGIG (reference sequence). CDR3 amino acids: CAWSVLHEQYF. The CDR3 bases are TGTGCCTGGAGTGTACTCCACGAGCAGTACTTC.

The chain's CDR3 is CASSQDRTSGSTGELFF. The CDR3 bases are TGTGCCAGCAGCCAAGATCGGACTAGCGGGAGCACCGGGGAGCTGTTTTTT. The gene calls are TRBV4-2 and TRBJ2-2, with TRBD2 matching 13 bases. The V and J ends lost 0 bases and 4 bases, in that order; junction bases with no gene match: 2. Germline V lookup: CDR1 LGHNA, CDR2 YNFKEQ. CDR3 size: 17 residues.

The J gene is TRBJ1-2, the V gene TRBV19; 9 bases are shared with TRBD1. Germline CDR1 is LNHDA and CDR2 is SQIVND (reference sequence). V lost 4 bases and J lost 2; bases outside the gene matches: 2. This CDR3 has 14 amino acids. The CDR3 spells CASSRDRANYGYTF. CDR3 DNA: TGTGCCAGTAGTAGGGACAGGGCCAACTATGGCTACACCTTC.

V gene TRBV10-3 combines with J gene TRBJ2-2, with D possibly matching TRBD2 (6 bases). V was pared by 7 bases and J by 2 bases, with 17 bases between. The CDR3 length is 16 residues. Germline loops: CDR1 ENHRY, CDR2 SYGVKD. CDR3 amino acids: CAITERNSGNTGELFF. The CDR3 bases are TGTGCCATCACAGAGCGAAATAGCGGAAACACCGGGGAGCTGTTTTTT.

The chain is built from TRBV7-2 and TRBJ2-6; D gene ambiguous. The CDR3 sequence is 17 residues long. CDR1 and CDR2 from the germline V gene are SGHTA and FQGNSA. Trimming took 2 bases from V and 4 from J, leaving 15 bases between them. CDR3 protein: CASSLTAIGRGANVLTF. The CDR3, as DNA: TGTGCCAGCAGCTTAACAGCAATAGGGCGGGGGGCCAACGTCCTGACTTTC.

The rearrangement uses TRBV7-9 and TRBJ1-3; TRBD1 aligns across 7 bases. Germline CDR1 reads SEHNR; CDR2 reads FQNEAQ (reference sequence). Trimming took 5 bases from V and 2 from J; bases not matched to a gene: 9. The CDR3 extends over 16 amino acids. CDR3 bases: TGTGCCAGCAGCCTGACCCGGGACAGCGCTGGAAACACCATATATTTT. This codes for CASSLTRDSAGNTIYF.

The chain recombines TRBV19 with TRBJ1-2, with D uncertain. V shed 5 bases and J shed 2 bases, with 12 bases lying between them. The CDR3 spans 14 residues. The V gene's germline CDR1 is LNHDA and CDR2 SQIVND (reference sequence). The CDR3 DNA reads as TGTGCCAGTAGTGCCAAGGGCCTCAACTATGGCTACACCTTC. Translated: CASSAKGLNYGYTF. The full variable domain, completed using reference TRBV19 and TRBJ1-2, is DGGITQSPKYLFRKEGQNVTLSCEQNLNHDAMYWYRQDPGQGLRLIYYSQIVNDFQKGDIAEGYSVSREKKESFPLTVTSAQKNPTAFYLCASSAKGLNYGYTFGSGTRLTVV.

This clone was seen only once. V and J are TRBV7-3 and TRBJ2-1; TRBD2 might be the D (6 bases). The CDR3 is made up of 15 amino acids. CDR1 is SGHTA, CDR2 FQGTGA, per germline. Trimming took off 3 bases at V and 0 bases at J, with 9 bases between the two ends. The CDR3 here is CASSLVGSSYNEQFF. In nucleotides, the CDR3 is TGTGCCAGCAGCTTGGTCGGGAGCTCCTACAATGAGCAGTTCTTC.

This sequence joins TRBV21-1 and TRBJ2-7; no check of the table's D call, TRBD1, against the DNA was made. TRBV21-1 is annotated as a pseudogene. This CDR3 spans 15 amino acids. The CDR3 sequence: CASSKGDIRSYEQYF. Here the CDR3 DNA reads TGTGCCAGCAGCAAAGGGGACATTCGCTCCTACGAGCAGTACTTC.

This clone showed up just once. This chain links TRBV28 with TRBJ2-7, with D unclear. The germline V gene encodes CDR1 MDHEN and CDR2 SYDVKM. Trimming cost V 2 bases and J 0 bases, with 5 bases left between them. This CDR3 is 13 amino acids long. CDR3 sequence: CASSLTVSYEQYF. The CDR3 bases are TGTGCCAGCAGTTTAACGGTCTCCTACGAGCAGTACTTC.